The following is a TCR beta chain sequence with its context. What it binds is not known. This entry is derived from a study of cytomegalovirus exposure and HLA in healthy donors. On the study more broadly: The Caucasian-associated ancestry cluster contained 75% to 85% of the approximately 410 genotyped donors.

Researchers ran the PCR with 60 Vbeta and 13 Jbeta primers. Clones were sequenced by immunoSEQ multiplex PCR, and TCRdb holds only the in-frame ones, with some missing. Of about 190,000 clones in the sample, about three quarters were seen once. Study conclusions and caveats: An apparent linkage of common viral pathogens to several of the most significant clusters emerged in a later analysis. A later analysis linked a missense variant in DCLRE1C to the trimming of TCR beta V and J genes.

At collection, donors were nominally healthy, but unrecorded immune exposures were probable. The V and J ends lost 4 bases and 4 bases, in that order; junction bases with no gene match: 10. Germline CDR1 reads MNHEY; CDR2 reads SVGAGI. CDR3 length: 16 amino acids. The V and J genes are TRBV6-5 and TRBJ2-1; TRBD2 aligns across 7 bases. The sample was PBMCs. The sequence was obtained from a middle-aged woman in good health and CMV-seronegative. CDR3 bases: TGTGCCAGCAGTTTGTGGAGCGGGACCACTTACAATGAGCAGTTCTTC. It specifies CASSLWSGTTYNEQFF.